Given below is one TCR beta chain in context. Definition of naive CD8+ T cells rested on a CD45RO-CCR7+CD27+CD95- profile. UMI-labeled 5' RACE yielded the TRB cDNA libraries. TCRdb reprocessed the 5' RACE reads, keeping one entry per CDR3 protein, no DNA. The specimen's table records some 49,000 distinct CDR3 sequences. These data come from a study of CXCR3-negative and CXCR3-positive naive CD8 T cells. Germline values: CDR1 SEHNR, CDR2 FQNEAQ (reference sequence). This CDR3 comprises 15 residues. The chain has TRBV7-9 and TRBJ2-1; absent DNA, TCRdb's TRBD2 call cannot be checked. The sequence was collected from a human donor in good health. Some clones in this sample may be carry-over from other donors' samples. Sequencing was performed on naive CXCR3- CD8+ T cells from blood. Subset denoted: CD45RO-CCR7+CD27+CD95- naive CD8+ T cells lacking CXCR3 (TNR3-). CDR3 protein: CASSSGTLGGNEQFF.